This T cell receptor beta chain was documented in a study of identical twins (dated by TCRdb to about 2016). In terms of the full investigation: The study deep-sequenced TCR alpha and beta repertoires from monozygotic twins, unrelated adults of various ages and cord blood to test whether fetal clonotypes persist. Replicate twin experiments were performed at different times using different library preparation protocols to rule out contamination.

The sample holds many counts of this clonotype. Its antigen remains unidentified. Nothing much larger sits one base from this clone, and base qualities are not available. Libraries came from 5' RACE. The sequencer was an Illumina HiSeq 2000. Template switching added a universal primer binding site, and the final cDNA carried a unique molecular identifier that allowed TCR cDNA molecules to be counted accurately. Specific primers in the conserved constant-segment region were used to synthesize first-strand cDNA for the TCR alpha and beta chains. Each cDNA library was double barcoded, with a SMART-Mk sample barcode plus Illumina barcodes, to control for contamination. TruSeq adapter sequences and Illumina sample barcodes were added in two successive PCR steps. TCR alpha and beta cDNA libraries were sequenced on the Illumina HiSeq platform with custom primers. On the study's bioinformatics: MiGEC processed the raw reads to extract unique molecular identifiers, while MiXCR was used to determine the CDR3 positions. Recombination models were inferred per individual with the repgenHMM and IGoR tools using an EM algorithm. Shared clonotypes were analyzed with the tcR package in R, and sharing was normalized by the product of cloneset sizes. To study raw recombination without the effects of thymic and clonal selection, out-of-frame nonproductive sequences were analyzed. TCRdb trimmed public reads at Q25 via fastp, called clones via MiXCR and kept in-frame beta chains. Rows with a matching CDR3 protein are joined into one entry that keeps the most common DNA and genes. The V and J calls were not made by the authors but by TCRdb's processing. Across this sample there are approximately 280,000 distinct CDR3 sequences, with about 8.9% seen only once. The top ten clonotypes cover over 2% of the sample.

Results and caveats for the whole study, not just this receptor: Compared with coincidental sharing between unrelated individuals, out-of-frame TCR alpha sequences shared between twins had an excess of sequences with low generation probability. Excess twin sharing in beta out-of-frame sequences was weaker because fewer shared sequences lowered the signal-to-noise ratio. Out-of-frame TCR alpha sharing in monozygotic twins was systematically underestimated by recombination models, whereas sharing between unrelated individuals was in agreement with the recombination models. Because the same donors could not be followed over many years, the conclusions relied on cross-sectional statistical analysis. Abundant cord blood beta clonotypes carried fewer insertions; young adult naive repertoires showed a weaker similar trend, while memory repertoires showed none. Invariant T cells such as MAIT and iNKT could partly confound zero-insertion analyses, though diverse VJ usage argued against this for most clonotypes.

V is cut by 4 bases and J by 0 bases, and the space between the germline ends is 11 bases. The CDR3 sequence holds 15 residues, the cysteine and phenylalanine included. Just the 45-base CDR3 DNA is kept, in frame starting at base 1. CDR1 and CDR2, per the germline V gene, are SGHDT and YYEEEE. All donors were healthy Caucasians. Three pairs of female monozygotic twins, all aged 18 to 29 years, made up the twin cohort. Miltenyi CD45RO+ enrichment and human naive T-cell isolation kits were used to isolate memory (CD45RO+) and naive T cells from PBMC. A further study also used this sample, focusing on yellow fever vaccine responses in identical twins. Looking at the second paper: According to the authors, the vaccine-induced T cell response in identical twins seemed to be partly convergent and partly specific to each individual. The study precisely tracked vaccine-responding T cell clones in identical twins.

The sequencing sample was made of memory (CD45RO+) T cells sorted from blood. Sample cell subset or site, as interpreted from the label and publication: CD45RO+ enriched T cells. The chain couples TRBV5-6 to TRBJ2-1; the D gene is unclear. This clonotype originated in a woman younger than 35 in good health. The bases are TGTGCCAGCAGCCAGGACGGACCCTCCTACAATGAGCAGTTCTTC. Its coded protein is CASSQDGPSYNEQFF.